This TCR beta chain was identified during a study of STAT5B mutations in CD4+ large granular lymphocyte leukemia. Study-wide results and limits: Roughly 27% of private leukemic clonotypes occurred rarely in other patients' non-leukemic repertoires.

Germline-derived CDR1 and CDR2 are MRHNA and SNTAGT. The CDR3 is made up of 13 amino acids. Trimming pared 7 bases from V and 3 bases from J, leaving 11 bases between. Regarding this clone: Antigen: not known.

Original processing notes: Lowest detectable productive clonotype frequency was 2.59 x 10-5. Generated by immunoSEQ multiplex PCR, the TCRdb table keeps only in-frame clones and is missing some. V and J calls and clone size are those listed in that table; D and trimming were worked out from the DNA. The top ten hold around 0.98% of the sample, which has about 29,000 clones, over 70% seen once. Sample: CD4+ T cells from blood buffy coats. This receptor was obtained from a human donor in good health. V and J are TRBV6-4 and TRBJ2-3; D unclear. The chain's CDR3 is CASKDRPTDTQYF. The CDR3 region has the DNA TGTGCCAGCAAGGACCGACCGACAGATACGCAGTATTTT.